One sample yielded the 19 T cell receptor beta chains listed below, sequenced in a study of cytomegalovirus exposure and HLA in healthy donors (dated by TCRdb to about 2017). Library preparation used the immunoSEQ multiplex PCR assay. For the multiplex PCR, a mixture combining 60 forward primers for TCR Vbeta segments and 13 reverse primers for TCR Jbeta segments was used. Not all clones reach the TCRdb copy of this immuneACCESS table, which keeps in-frame sequences only. Checked studies attribute under half of the gap to unresolved V genes and leave the rest unexplained. Here the sample has about 97,000 clones; 73% occur a single time. More than 3% of the sample rests with the top ten. Sequenced sample: PBMCs. The receptors come from a man aged 40-50 years in good health and CMV-seronegative.

The chain combines TRBV28 with TRBJ1-5, with D maybe TRBD1 (6 bases). CDR1 and CDR2 from the germline V gene are MDHEN and SYDVKM. V lost 4 bases and J lost 4, with 11 bases in between. CDR3 length: 14 amino acids. The CDR3 protein is CASSWSGVNQPQHF. In DNA, the CDR3 is TGTGCCAGCAGTTGGTCAGGGGTTAATCAGCCCCAGCATTTT. The entire variable domain, with the rest obtained from reference TRBV28 and TRBJ1-5, is as follows: DVKVTQSSRYLVKRTGEKVFLECVQDMDHENMFWYRQDPGLGLRLIYFSYDVKMKEKGDIPEGYSVSREKKERFSLILESASTNQTSMYLCASSWSGVNQPQHFGDGTRLSIL.

The V call is TRBV4-3, the J call TRBJ1-2; TRBD1 might be the D (5 bases). The germline V gene has CDR1 LGHNA and CDR2 YSLEER. Trimming stripped 0 bases from V and 4 bases from J, with 15 bases between. This CDR3 region has 16 residues. The CDR3 loop is CASSQDPQGTGYGYTF. The CDR3 coding sequence is TGCGCCAGCAGCCAAGATCCCCAGGGTACGGGCTATGGCTACACCTTC.

This chain uses TRBV5-1 with TRBJ2-5; no definite D call. Germline loops: CDR1 SGHRS, CDR2 YFSETQ. The CDR3 contains 13 residues. Trimming shortened V by 0 bases and J by 2 bases, and 5 bases separated the two germline ends. This CDR3 is CASSLELQETQYF. The CDR3 DNA sequence: TGCGCCAGCAGCTTGGAGCTACAAGAGACCCAGTACTTC.

The V call is TRBV5-6, the J call TRBJ2-7; 8 bases agree with TRBD1. The germline V gene encodes CDR1 SGHDT and CDR2 YYEEEE. The CDR3 has 13 residues. J lost 5 bases, V lost 0 bases, and 1 base had no gene match. Here the CDR3 reads CASSLDRGDEQYF. The CDR3 DNA reads TGTGCCAGCAGCTTGGACAGGGGGGACGAGCAGTACTTC.

This chain joins TRBV7-8 and TRBJ1-6, with D uncertain. The CDR3 consists of 15 residues. The V end lost 5 bases, the J end lost 0 bases, and 8 bases lay between the germline ends. The germline gives CDR1 SGHVS, CDR2 FQNEAQ. The CDR3, as DNA: TGTGCCAGCAGCCCTACCTTCTCCTATAATTCACCCCTCCACTTT. It encodes CASSPTFSYNSPLHF.

The chain links TRBV19 to TRBJ1-2; perhaps TRBD1 as D (5 bases). Trimming cost V 1 base and J 3 bases, with 15 bases left between them. Germline V gene lookup returns CDR1 LNHDA and CDR2 SQIVND (reference sequence). CDR3 length: 16 amino acids. The CDR3 loop reads CASSIGSSGLDYGYTF. CDR3 in DNA: TGTGCCAGTAGTATAGGGTCGTCAGGGTTGGACTATGGCTACACCTTC.

The chain has TRBV6-6 and TRBJ1-4, with a weak D call TRBD1 (5 bases). CDR1 and CDR2 (germline): MNHNY, SVGAGI (reference sequence). CDR3 length equals 15 residues. V lost 5 bases and J lost 6, with 16 bases in between. CDR3: CASSTGGAPHEKLFF. The CDR3 DNA follows: TGTGCCAGCAGTACTGGAGGGGCACCTCATGAAAAACTGTTTTTT.

Comments on this clone: Since no conserved phenylalanine or tryptophan closes the CDR3, a read error is the likely cause. The gene calls are TRBV28 and TRBJ1-2; TRBD1 matches at 8 bases. The CDR3 loop spans 17 amino acids. The trim removed 5 bases at V and 0 bases at J, leaving 11 bases unmatched. The germline gives CDR1 MDHEN, CDR2 SYDVKM. CDR3 residues: CASSRTIRDRTNYGYTS. The CDR3 bases are TGTGCCAGCAGTCGCACCATCCGGGACAGGACTAACTATGGCTACACCTCC.

The chain joins TRBV29-1 to TRBJ2-7; TRBD1 matches 9 bases. Germline CDR1 is SQVTM and CDR2 is ANQGSEA. This CDR3 is 15 amino acids long. With V trimmed by 4 bases and J by 2 bases, 9 bases remained unmatched. The CDR3, as DNA: TGCAGCGTTGCCCGGGACAGGGATTTGACCTACGAGCAGTACTTC. Protein product: CSVARDRDLTYEQYF.

V gene TRBV27 combines with J gene TRBJ2-2, with 8 bases fitting TRBD1. The length of the CDR3 is 15 residues. Losses at the gene ends were 1 base for V and 6 bases for J; bases not matched to a gene: 4. Germline V CDR1 and CDR2: MNHEY, SMNVEV (reference sequence). DNA of the CDR3: TGTGCCAGCAGTTTATTGTCAGGGGGCCCCGGGGAGCTGTTTTTT. Its protein product is CASSLLSGGPGELFF.

This clone came up a few times. V is TRBV19 and J is TRBJ2-2; TRBD2 matches 8 bases. The CDR3 runs to 17 residues. Germline CDR1 LNHDA, CDR2 SQIVND (reference sequence). Trimming took 5 bases from V and 1 from J; bases not matched to a gene: 9. The CDR3 DNA reads as TGTGCCAGTAGTTCACATCGGACTAGCCTGAACACCGGGGAGCTGTTTTTT. This gives the protein CASSSHRTSLNTGELFF.

The J gene is TRBJ2-3, the V gene TRBV5-1; 7 bases align to TRBD1. CDR3 size: 14 residues. The V and J ends lost 4 bases and 4 bases, in that order; junction bases with no gene match: 6. The germline V gene encodes CDR1 SGHRS and CDR2 YFSETQ. In DNA form, the CDR3 reads TGCGCCAGCAGCGTGACAGGGACCTCAGATACGCAGTATTTT. Amino acid sequence: CASSVTGTSDTQYF.

This clone was detected once. The V and J genes are TRBV7-3 and TRBJ2-3; D unresolved. This CDR3 spans 13 amino acids. Per the germline V gene, CDR1 is SGHTA and CDR2 is FQGTGA. V was trimmed by 2 bases and J by 3 bases, leaving 6 bases between them. CDR3 protein: CASSLAETDTQYF. In nucleotides, the CDR3 is TGTGCCAGCAGCTTAGCGGAAACAGATACGCAGTATTTT.

This clone showed up just once. The genes are TRBV2 and TRBJ2-1; TRBD1 aligns across 9 bases. CDR1 is SNHLY, CDR2 FYNNEI, per germline. J gave up 6 bases and V 3 bases, and 9 bases lay outside the gene matches. CDR3 length: 16 amino acids. The CDR3 DNA is TGTGCCAGCAGTGAGGGAGGGACAGGGATCAGCAATGAGCAGTTCTTC. Amino acid sequence: CASSEGGTGISNEQFF.

The chain links TRBV2 to TRBJ2-7, with TRBD1 as a possible D gene (6 bases). Trimming left V 7 bases short and J 5 bases short, with 9 bases between. There are 11 residues in the CDR3. CDR1 is SNHLY and CDR2 is FYNNEI in the germline V gene. CDR3 DNA: TGTGCCAGCACCTACAGGGACGAGCAGTACTTC. Protein product: CASTYRDEQYF.

This rearrangement joins TRBV9 to TRBJ1-1; D remains unclear. This CDR3 comprises 16 residues. Trimming stripped 0 bases from V and 0 bases from J, with 12 bases between. Germline V gives CDR1 SGDLS, CDR2 YYNGEE. This CDR3 is CASSVVPEPMNTEAFF. CDR3 DNA sequence: TGTGCCAGCAGCGTAGTGCCAGAACCCATGAACACTGAAGCTTTCTTT. The whole variable domain, filled in from reference TRBV9 and TRBJ1-1, reads DSGVTQTPKHLITATGQRVTLRCSPRSGDLSVYWYQQSLDQGLQFLIQYYNGEERAKGNILERFSAQQFPDLHSELNLSSLELGDSALYFCASSVVPEPMNTEAFFGQGTRLTVV.

This chain links TRBV7-8 with TRBJ2-1; weak D call: TRBD2 (5 bases). V lost 4 bases and J 0 bases, leaving 13 bases between the germline ends. The CDR3 is made up of 16 amino acids. Germline CDR1 is SGHVS and CDR2 is FQNEAQ. The CDR3 sequence is CASSSGVLSSYNEQFF. The CDR3 nucleotides read TGTGCCAGCAGCTCCGGGGTTCTCAGCTCCTACAATGAGCAGTTCTTC. The full variable domain, with the rest looked up from reference TRBV7-8 and TRBJ2-1, is GAGVSQSPRYKVAKRGQDVALRCDPISGHVSLFWYQQALGQGPEFLTYFQNEAQLDKSGLPSDRFFAERPEGSVSTLKIQRTQQEDSAVYLCASSSGVLSSYNEQFFGPGTRLTVL.

This clone was recorded once. The rearrangement joins TRBV10-3 to TRBJ2-5, with D possibly matching TRBD2 (5 bases). CDR3 length: 14 residues. Germline assignment: CDR1 ENHRY and CDR2 SYGVKD. With 3 bases removed from V and 8 bases from J, the gap between germline ends came to 16 bases. In DNA form, the CDR3 reads TGTGCCATCAGTGACAGCCGGGGTGCTGAAACCCAGTACTTC. Protein sequence: CAISDSRGAETQYF.

In this sample, this clone turned up a few times. This chain joins TRBV7-9 and TRBJ2-7, with 7 positions matching TRBD1. Trimming took 0 bases from V and 0 from J; bases not matched to a gene: 5. The CDR3 consists of 16 residues. Looked up from germline, CDR1 is SEHNR and CDR2 is FQNEAQ (reference sequence). DNA of the CDR3: TGTGCCAGCAGCTTAGCGCAGGGACAGCGCTCCTACGAGCAGTACTTC. Amino acid sequence: CASSLAQGQRSYEQYF.